This T cell receptor beta chain came from a study of blood T cell repertoires in COVID-19. Study information: Some COVID-19 samples were acute and others convalescent; all came from the United States, Italy and Spain. PBMCs, B-cell-depleted T cells, or T cells provided the cDNA or gDNA that made up the material.

Germline V gene lookup returns CDR1 MNHEY and CDR2 SMNVEV (reference sequence). Deletions cut 5 bases from V and 6 bases from J, with 10 bases between. The CDR3 totals 13 residues. In the authors' methods: Amplification of reference gene primers provided the estimated nucleated cell counts. Clones were read by immunoSEQ multiplex PCR, and TCRdb kept only the in-frame ones, dropping some. Clone size and V and J calls were adopted from that table, with D and trimming inferred from the DNA. The sample consists of over 90,000 clones, roughly 90% of them appearing once. The receptor was isolated from a woman between 65 and 79 years old with acute or convalescent COVID-19. The sample consisted of peripheral blood. This chain joins TRBV27 and TRBJ1-4; D gene uncertain. The chain's CDR3 is CASSETIYEKLFF. The CDR3 bases are TGTGCCAGCAGTGAGACAATATATGAAAAACTGTTTTTT.